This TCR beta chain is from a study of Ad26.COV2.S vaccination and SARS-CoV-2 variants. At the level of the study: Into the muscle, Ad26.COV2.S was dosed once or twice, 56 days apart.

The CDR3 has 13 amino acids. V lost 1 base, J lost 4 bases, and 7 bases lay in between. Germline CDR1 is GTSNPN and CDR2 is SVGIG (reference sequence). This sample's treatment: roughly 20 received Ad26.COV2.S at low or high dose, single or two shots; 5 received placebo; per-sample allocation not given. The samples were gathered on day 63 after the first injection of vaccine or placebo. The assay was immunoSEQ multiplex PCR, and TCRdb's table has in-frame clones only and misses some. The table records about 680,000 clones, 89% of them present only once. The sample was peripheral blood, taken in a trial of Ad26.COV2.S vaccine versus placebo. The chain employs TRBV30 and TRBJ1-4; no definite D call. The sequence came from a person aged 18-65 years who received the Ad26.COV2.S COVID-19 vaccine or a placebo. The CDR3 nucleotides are TGTGCCTGGAGTGGCCGACTTAATGAAAAACTGTTTTTT. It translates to CAWSGRLNEKLFF. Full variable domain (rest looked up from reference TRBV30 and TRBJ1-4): SQTIHQWPATLVQPVGSPLSLECTVEGTSNPNLYWYRQAAGRGLQLLFYSVGIGQISSEVPQNLSASRPQDRQFILSSKKLLLSDSGFYLCAWSGRLNEKLFFGSGTQLSVL.